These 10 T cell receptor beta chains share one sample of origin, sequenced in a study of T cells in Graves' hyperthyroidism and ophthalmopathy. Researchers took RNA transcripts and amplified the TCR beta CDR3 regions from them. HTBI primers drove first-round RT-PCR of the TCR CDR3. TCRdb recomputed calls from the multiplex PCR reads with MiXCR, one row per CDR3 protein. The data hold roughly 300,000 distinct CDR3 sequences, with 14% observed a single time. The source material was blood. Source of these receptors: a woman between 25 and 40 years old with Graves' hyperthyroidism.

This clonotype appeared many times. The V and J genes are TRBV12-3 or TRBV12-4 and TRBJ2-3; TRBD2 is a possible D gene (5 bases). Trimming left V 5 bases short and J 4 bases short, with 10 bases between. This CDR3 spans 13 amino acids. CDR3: CASSPGLPDTQYF. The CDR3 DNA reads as TGTGCCAGCAGTCCAGGACTCCCAGATACGCAGTATTTT.

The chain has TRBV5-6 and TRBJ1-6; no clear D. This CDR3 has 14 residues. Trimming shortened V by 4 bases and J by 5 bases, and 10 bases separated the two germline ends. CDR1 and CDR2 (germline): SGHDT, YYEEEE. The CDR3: CASSTGVNNSPLHF. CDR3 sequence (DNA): TGTGCCAGCAGCACCGGGGTAAATAATTCACCCCTCCACTTT.

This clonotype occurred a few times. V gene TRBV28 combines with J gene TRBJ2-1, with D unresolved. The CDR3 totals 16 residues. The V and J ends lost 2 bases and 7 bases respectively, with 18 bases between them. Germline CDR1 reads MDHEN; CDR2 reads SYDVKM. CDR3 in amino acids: CASSLRGFLTPNEQFF. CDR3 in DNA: TGTGCCAGCAGTTTAAGAGGTTTCCTAACCCCGAATGAGCAGTTCTTC.

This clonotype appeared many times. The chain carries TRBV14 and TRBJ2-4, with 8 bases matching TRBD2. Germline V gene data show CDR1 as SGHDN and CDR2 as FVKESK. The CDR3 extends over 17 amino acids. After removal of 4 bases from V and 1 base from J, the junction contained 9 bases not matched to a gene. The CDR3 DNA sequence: TGTGCCAGCAGCCCCCTTGGACTAGCAGATGCCAAAAACATTCAGTACTTC. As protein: CASSPLGLADAKNIQYF.

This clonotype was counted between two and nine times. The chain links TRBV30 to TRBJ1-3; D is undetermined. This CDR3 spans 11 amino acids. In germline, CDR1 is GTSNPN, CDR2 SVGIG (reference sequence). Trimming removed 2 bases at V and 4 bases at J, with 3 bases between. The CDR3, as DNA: TGTGCCTGGAGTATCGGAAACACCATATATTTT. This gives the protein CAWSIGNTIYF.

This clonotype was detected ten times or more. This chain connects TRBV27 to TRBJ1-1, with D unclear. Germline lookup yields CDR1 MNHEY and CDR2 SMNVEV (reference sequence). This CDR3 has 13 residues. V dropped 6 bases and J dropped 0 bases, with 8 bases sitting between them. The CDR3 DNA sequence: TGTGCCAGCAGGAGAGGTCTGAACACTGAAGCTTTCTTT. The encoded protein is CASRRGLNTEAFF.

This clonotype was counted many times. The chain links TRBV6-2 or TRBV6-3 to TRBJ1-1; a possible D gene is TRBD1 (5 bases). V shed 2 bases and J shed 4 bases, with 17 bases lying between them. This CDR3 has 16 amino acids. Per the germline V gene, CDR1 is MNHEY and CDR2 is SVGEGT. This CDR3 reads CASSYKGARGGTEAFF. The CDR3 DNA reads TGTGCCAGCAGTTACAAAGGGGCTCGGGGCGGCACTGAAGCTTTCTTT.

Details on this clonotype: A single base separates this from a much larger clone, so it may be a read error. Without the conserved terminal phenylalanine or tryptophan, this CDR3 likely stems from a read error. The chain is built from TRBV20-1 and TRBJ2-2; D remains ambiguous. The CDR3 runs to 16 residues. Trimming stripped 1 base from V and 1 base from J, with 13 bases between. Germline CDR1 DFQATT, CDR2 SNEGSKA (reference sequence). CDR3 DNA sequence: TGCAGTGCTAGAGGGAAAGATTTGGGGAACACCGGGGAGCTGTTTATT. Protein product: CSARGKDLGNTGELFI.

This chain's CDR3 is CASSHQRPGRRDNEQFF. CDR3 in DNA: TGTGCCAGCAGCCACCAGCGGCCAGGACGGAGGGACAATGAGCAGTTCTTC. This chain links TRBV3-1 with TRBJ2-1; maybe TRBD2 (6 bases). Germline CDR1 reads LGHDT; CDR2 reads YNNKEL (reference sequence). V lost 3 bases to trimming and J lost 5 bases, with 20 bases between them. The CDR3 is 17 amino acids.

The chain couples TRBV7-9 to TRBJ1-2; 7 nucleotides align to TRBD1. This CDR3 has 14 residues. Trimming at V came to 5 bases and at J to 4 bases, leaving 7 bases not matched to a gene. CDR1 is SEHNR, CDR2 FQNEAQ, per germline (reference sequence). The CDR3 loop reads CASSPSTGAYGYTF. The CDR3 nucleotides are TGTGCCAGCAGCCCCTCAACAGGGGCCTATGGCTACACCTTC. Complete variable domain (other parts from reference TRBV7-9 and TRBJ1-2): DTGVSQNPRHKITKRGQNVTFRCDPISEHNRLYWYRQTLGQGPEFLTYFQNEAQLEKSRLLSDRFSAERPKGSFSTLEIQRTEQGDSAMYLCASSPSTGAYGYTFGSGTRLTVV.